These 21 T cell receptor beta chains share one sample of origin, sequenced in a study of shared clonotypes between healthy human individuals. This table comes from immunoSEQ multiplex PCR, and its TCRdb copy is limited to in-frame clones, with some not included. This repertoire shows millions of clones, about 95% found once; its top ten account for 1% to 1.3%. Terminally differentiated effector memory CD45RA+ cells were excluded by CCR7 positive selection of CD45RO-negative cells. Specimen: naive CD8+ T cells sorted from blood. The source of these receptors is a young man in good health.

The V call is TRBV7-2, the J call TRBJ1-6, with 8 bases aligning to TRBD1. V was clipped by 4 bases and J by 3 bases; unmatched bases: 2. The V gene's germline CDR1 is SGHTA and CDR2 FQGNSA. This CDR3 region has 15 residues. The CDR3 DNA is TGTGCCAGCAGCTCGGACAGGGACTATAATTCACCCCTCCACTTT. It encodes CASSSDRDYNSPLHF. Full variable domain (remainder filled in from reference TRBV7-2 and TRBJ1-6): GAGVSQSPSNKVTEKGKDVELRCDPISGHTALYWYRQSLGQGLEFLIYFQGNSAPDKSGLPSDRFSAERTGGSVSTLTIQRTQQEDSAVYLCASSSDRDYNSPLHFGNGTRLTVT.

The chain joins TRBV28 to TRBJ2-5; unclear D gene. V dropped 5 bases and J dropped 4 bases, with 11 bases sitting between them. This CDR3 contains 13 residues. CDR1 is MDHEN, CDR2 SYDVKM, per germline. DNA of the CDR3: TGTGCCAGCAGTGACACGGTTGGAGAGACCCAGTACTTC. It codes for CASSDTVGETQYF.

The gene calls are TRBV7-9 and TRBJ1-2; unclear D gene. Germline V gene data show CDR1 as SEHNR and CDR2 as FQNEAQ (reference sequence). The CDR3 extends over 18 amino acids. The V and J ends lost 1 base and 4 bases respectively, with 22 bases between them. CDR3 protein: CASSLEYLVEVKGYGYTF. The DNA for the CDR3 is TGTGCCAGCAGCTTAGAGTACCTAGTGGAGGTGAAGGGCTATGGCTACACCTTC.

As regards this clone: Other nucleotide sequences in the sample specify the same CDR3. CDR3 nucleotides: TGTGCCAGCAGGGACACCTACGAGCAGTACTTC. Translated, it gives CASRDTYEQYF. The J gene is TRBJ2-7, the V gene TRBV6-6; D might be TRBD1 (5 bases). Trimming stripped 6 bases from V and 2 bases from J, with 5 bases between. Germline CDR1 reads MNHNY; CDR2 reads SVGAGI (reference sequence). The CDR3 consists of 11 residues.

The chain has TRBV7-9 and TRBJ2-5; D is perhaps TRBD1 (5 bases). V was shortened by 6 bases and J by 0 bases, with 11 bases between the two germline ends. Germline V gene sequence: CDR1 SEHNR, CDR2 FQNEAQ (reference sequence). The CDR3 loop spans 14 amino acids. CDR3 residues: CASRFRADQETQYF. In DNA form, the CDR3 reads TGTGCCAGCAGATTCAGGGCAGACCAAGAGACCCAGTACTTC.

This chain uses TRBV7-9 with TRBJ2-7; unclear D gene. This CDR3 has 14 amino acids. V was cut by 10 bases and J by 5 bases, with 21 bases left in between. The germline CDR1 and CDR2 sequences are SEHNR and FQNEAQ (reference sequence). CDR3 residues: CATLSPVGGNEQYF. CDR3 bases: TGTGCCACCCTCTCGCCTGTTGGCGGCAACGAGCAGTACTTC.

This CDR3 reads CASSLRTSVETQYF. As DNA, the CDR3 is TGTGCCAGCAGTCTCCGGACGTCGGTGGAGACCCAGTACTTC. The J gene is TRBJ2-5, the V gene TRBV6-5, with D uncertain. This CDR3 contains 14 residues. Trimming took 5 bases from V and 5 from J, leaving 15 bases between them. Germline CDR1 is MNHEY and CDR2 is SVGAGI.

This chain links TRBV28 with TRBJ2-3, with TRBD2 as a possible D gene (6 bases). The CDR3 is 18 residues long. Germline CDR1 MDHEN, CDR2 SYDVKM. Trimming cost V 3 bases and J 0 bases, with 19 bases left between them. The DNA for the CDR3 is TGTGCCAGCAGTTTCCCCTCATATCCGGGACTCAGCACAGATACGCAGTATTTT. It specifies CASSFPSYPGLSTDTQYF.

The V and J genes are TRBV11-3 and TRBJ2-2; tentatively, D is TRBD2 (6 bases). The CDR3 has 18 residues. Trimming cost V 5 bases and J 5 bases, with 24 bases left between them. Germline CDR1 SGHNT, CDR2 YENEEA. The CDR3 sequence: CASSPGAGLSWGTGELFF. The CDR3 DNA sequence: TGTGCCAGCAGCCCCGGGGCGGGGCTGAGCTGGGGTACCGGGGAGCTGTTTTTT.

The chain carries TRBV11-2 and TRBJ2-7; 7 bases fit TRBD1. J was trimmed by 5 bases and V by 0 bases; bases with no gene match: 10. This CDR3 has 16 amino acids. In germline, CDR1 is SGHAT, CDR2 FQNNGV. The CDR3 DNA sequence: TGTGCCAGCAGCTTAGAAGGGACAGTTTCGGTCGACGAGCAGTACTTC. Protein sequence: CASSLEGTVSVDEQYF.

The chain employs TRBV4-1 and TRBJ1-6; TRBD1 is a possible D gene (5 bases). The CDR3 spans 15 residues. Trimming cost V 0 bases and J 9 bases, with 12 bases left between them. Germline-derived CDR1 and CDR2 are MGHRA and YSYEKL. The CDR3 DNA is TGCGCCAGCAGCCAAGAGTCGGGGCGCGGTTCACCCCTCCACTTT. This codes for CASSQESGRGSPLHF.

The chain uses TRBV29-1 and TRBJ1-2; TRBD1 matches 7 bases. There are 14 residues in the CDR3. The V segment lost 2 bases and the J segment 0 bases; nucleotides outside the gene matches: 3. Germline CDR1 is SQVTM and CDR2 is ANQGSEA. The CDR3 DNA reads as TGCAGCGTTGAACTAACAGGGGCTAACTATGGCTACACCTTC. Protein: CSVELTGANYGYTF.

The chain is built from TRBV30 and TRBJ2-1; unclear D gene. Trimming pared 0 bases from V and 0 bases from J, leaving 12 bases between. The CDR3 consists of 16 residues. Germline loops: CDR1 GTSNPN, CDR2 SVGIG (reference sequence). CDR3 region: CAWSVLGQGSYNEQFF. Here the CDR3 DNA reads TGTGCCTGGAGTGTACTTGGGCAAGGCTCCTACAATGAGCAGTTCTTC. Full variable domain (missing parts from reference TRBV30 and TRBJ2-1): SQTIHQWPATLVQPVGSPLSLECTVEGTSNPNLYWYRQAAGRGLQLLFYSVGIGQISSEVPQNLSASRPQDRQFILSSKKLLLSDSGFYLCAWSVLGQGSYNEQFFGPGTRLTVL.

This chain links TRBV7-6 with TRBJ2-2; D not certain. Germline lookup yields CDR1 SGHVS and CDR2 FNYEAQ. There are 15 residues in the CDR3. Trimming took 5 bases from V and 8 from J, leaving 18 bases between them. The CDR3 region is CASSPRDSSTGELFF. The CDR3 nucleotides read TGTGCCAGCAGCCCGCGAGACTCTTCCACGGGGGAGCTGTTTTTT.

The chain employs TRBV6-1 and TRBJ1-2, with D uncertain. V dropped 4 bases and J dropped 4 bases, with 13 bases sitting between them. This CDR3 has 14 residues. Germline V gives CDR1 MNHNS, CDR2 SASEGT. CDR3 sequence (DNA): TGTGCCAGCAGTGGGGTCTGGGCTTTCTATGGCTACACCTTC. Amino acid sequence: CASSGVWAFYGYTF.

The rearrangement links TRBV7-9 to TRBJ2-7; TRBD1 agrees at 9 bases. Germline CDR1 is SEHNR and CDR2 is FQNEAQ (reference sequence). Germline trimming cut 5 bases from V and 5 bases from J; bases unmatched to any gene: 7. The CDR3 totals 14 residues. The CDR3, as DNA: TGTGCCAGCAGCGGTGGGACAGGGCCCAACGAGCAGTACTTC. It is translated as CASSGGTGPNEQYF.

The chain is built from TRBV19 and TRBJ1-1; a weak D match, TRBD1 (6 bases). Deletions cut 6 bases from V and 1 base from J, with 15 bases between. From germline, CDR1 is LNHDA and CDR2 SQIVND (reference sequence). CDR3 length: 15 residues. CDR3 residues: CASRAEWGANTEAFF. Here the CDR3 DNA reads TGTGCCAGTAGAGCCGAGTGGGGGGCGAACACTGAAGCTTTCTTT.

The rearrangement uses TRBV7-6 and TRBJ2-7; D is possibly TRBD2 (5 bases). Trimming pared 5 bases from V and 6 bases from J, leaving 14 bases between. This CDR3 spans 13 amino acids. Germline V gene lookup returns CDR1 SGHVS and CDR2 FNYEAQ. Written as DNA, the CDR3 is TGTGCCAGCAGCCTCCTTACGGGGAGCGAGCAGTACTTC. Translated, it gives CASSLLTGSEQYF. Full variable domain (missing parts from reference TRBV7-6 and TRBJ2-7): GAGVSQSPRYKVTKRGQDVALRCDPISGHVSLYWYRQALGQGPEFLTYFNYEAQQDKSGLPNDRFSAERPEGSISTLTIQRTEQRDSAMYRCASSLLTGSEQYFGPGTRLTVT.

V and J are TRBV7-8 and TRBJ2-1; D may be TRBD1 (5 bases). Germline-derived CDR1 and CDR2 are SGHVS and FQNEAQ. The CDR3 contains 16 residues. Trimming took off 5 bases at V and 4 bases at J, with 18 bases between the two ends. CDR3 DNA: TGTGCCAGCAGCGTAGGAATGGGGCAGAAATACAATGAGCAGTTCTTC. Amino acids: CASSVGMGQKYNEQFF.

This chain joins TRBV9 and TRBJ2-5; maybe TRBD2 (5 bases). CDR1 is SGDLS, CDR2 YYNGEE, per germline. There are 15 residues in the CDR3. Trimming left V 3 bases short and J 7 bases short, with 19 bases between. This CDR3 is CASSDGDPPRATQYF. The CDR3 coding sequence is TGTGCCAGCAGCGATGGTGACCCGCCGCGGGCGACCCAGTACTTC.

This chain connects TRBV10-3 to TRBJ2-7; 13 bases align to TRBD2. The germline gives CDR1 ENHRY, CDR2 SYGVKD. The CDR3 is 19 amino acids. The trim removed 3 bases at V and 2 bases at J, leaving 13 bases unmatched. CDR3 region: CAISDPGLAGRKLTYEQYF. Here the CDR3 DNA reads TGTGCCATCAGTGATCCGGGACTAGCGGGGCGAAAACTAACCTACGAGCAGTACTTC.